These 3 T cell receptor beta chains originate from one sample sequenced in a study of T cell repertoires in cytomegalovirus infection. Via MiXCR, TCRdb re-called the reads, giving one row per CDR3 protein. The sample includes about 250,000 distinct CDR3 sequences, 9% to 15% of them seen just once. The sequenced sample was PBMCs. These receptors were collected from a human donor in good health (CMV status not recorded). Some clones in this sample may be carry-over from other donors' samples.

This clonotype was seen repeatedly, ten times or more. The V call is TRBV20-1, the J call TRBJ2-7; 10 bases fit TRBD2. Germline V gene lookup returns CDR1 DFQATT and CDR2 SNEGSKA (reference sequence). The V segment lost 1 base and the J segment 2 bases; nucleotides outside the gene matches: 5. The CDR3 sequence is 15 residues long. This CDR3 is CSARVTSGFAYEQYF. DNA of the CDR3: TGCAGTGCTAGAGTGACTAGCGGGTTCGCCTACGAGCAGTACTTC.

There are a few counts of this clonotype. The genes are TRBV19 and TRBJ1-1, with a possible D match to TRBD1 (5 bases). The germline V gene has CDR1 LNHDA and CDR2 SQIVND (reference sequence). The CDR3 covers 13 residues. With 5 bases removed from V and 0 bases from J, the gap between germline ends came to 7 bases. The CDR3 region has the DNA TGTGCCAGTAGTGAACAGGTGAACACTGAAGCTTTCTTT. This translates into CASSEQVNTEAFF.

This clonotype was detected many times. This rearrangement joins TRBV10-3 to TRBJ2-1; no definite D call. V lost 0 bases and J 8 bases, leaving 8 bases between the germline ends. Germline V lookup: CDR1 ENHRY, CDR2 SYGVKD. This CDR3 has 13 residues. DNA of the CDR3: TGTGCCATCAGTGAGTCTCCGGCGGATGAGCAGTTCTTC. It translates to CAISESPADEQFF.